A single sample gave rise to the 21 T cell receptor beta chains below, sequenced in a study of OX40 agonist ivuxolimab in advanced cancers. The library came from the immunoSEQ multiplex PCR assay. Held by TCRdb, this immuneACCESS table contains in-frame sequences only and omits some clones. Under half of the omission traces to an unresolved V gene where checked; the cause of the rest is unknown. Present in this sample are about 50,000 clones, about three quarters of which were seen just once. The biggest ten clones account for around 7% of the sample. The starting material was CD4+ or CD8+ T cells sorted from blood, obtained in a trial of the OX40 agonist ivuxolimab. These receptors originate from an adult with an advanced solid tumor such as melanoma, head and neck, liver or kidney cancer.

The gene calls are TRBV9 and TRBJ2-1; the match to TRBD2 covers 10 bases. This CDR3 comprises 15 residues. Germline CDR1 reads SGDLS; CDR2 reads YYNGEE. The V segment lost 1 base and the J segment 9 bases; nucleotides outside the gene matches: 7. The CDR3 reads CASSVMSSGSTEQFF. The CDR3 region has the DNA TGTGCCAGCAGCGTAATGTCTAGCGGGAGCACTGAGCAGTTCTTC.

The J gene is TRBJ1-1, the V gene TRBV7-8; D ambiguous. The V end was cut by 0 bases, the J end by 2 bases, with 13 bases between. The CDR3 has 16 amino acids. CDR1 is SGHVS and CDR2 is FQNEAQ in the germline V gene. The CDR3 nucleotides are TGTGCCAGCAGCTTAGCGACGGTGAGGCGTAACACTGAAGCTTTCTTT. Translation gives CASSLATVRRNTEAFF.

This chain uses TRBV6-5 with TRBJ1-5; the D is unclear. The V and J ends lost 2 bases and 0 bases respectively, with 2 bases between them. The CDR3 has 13 amino acids. CDR1 and CDR2 from the germline V gene are MNHEY and SVGAGI. Here the CDR3 reads CASSYDSNQPQHF. The CDR3 DNA reads TGTGCCAGCAGTTACGATAGCAATCAGCCCCAGCATTTT.

This chain connects TRBV4-3 to TRBJ2-3; D not resolved. Germline V gene sequence: CDR1 LGHNA, CDR2 YSLEER. The ends were cut back, 1 base at V and 0 bases at J, with 11 bases in the middle. This CDR3 contains 16 residues. CDR3 sequence reads: CASSQAWATSTDTQYF. The CDR3 region has the DNA TGCGCCAGCAGCCAAGCTTGGGCGACTAGCACAGATACGCAGTATTTT.

This clone was seen a few times. This chain joins TRBV27 and TRBJ2-3; D perhaps matches TRBD2 (5 bases). The ends were cut back, 2 bases at V and 1 base at J, with 10 bases in the middle. CDR1 is MNHEY and CDR2 is SMNVEV in the germline V gene (reference sequence). The CDR3 sequence is 15 residues long. DNA of the CDR3: TGTGCCAGCAGTTTAGTCGGGATTGGCACAGATACGCAGTATTTT. Translating gives CASSLVGIGTDTQYF.

The rearrangement links TRBV27 to TRBJ2-2; a weak D match, TRBD2 (5 bases). Trimming left V 5 bases short and J 2 bases short, with 9 bases between. Germline CDR1 MNHEY, CDR2 SMNVEV (reference sequence). This CDR3 spans 14 amino acids. The CDR3 sequence is CASSGLLNTGELFF. The CDR3 DNA reads as TGTGCCAGCAGTGGACTTCTTAACACCGGGGAGCTGTTTTTT.

The J gene is TRBJ2-1, the V gene TRBV5-4; the match to TRBD2 covers 14 bases. This CDR3 has 16 residues. The germline gives CDR1 SGHNT, CDR2 YYREEE (reference sequence). After removal of 4 bases from V and 5 bases from J, the junction contained 5 bases not matched to a gene. This CDR3 reads CASSTGLAGVDNEQFF. The CDR3 nucleotides are TGTGCCAGCAGCACGGGACTAGCGGGAGTAGACAATGAGCAGTTCTTC.

The chain joins TRBV28 to TRBJ2-7, with D unresolved. Trimming took off 10 bases at V and 6 bases at J, with 10 bases between the two ends. Looked up from germline, CDR1 is MDHEN and CDR2 is SYDVKM. CDR3 length equals 10 residues. The CDR3 here is CATRLGEQYF. The DNA for the CDR3 is TGTGCCACCCGACTGGGCGAGCAGTACTTC.

This sequence joins TRBV9 and TRBJ2-5; no reliable D call. The CDR3 is 12 residues long. Germline CDR1 SGDLS, CDR2 YYNGEE. Between the trimmed V and J ends, which lost 0 bases and 4 bases, there was a span of 4 bases. CDR3 sequence reads: CASSVDPETQYF. CDR3 bases: TGTGCCAGCAGCGTAGATCCAGAGACCCAGTACTTC.

In nucleotides, the CDR3 is TGTGCCAGCAGCGCAATAGCGGGAGGGTACAATGAGCAGTTCTTC. This translates into CASSAIAGGYNEQFF. V and J are TRBV6-1 and TRBJ2-1; 11 nucleotides align to TRBD2. Losses at the gene ends were 6 bases for V and 4 bases for J; bases not matched to a gene: 5. The CDR3 spans 15 residues. Germline V gene sequence: CDR1 MNHNS, CDR2 SASEGT.

The gene calls are TRBV5-1 and TRBJ2-3; D remains ambiguous. The CDR3 consists of 14 residues. V lost 7 bases, J lost 1 base, and 13 bases lay in between. Germline CDR1 reads SGHRS; CDR2 reads YFSETQ. The CDR3 loop is CASAWATGTDTQYF. The CDR3 region has the DNA TGCGCCAGCGCCTGGGCCACTGGCACAGATACGCAGTATTTT.

This clone was seen once. The chain has TRBV30 and TRBJ1-5; D is unresolved. This CDR3 comprises 13 residues. The V gene's germline CDR1 is GTSNPN and CDR2 SVGIG (reference sequence). The ends were cut back, 4 bases at V and 0 bases at J, with 7 bases in the middle. The DNA for the CDR3 is TGTGCCTGGACGGAGGATAGCAATCAGCCCCAGCATTTT. Translated, it gives CAWTEDSNQPQHF.

This chain links TRBV6-5 with TRBJ2-7; 8 bases map to TRBD1. The V segment lost 5 bases and the J segment 12 bases; nucleotides outside the gene matches: 9. CDR1 and CDR2 from the germline V gene are MNHEY and SVGAGI. This CDR3 spans 12 amino acids. CDR3 nucleotides: TGTGCCAGCAGTGGACAGGGACTGGCGCGGTACTTC. This encodes CASSGQGLARYF.

The V gene is TRBV4-1, the J gene TRBJ2-1, with D uncertain. The CDR3 contains 12 residues. In germline, CDR1 is MGHRA, CDR2 YSYEKL. Trimming took 4 bases from V and 8 from J, leaving 9 bases between them. The CDR3 DNA follows: TGCGCCAGCAGCCCCCGAGTGGATGAGCAGTTCTTC. Translated, it gives CASSPRVDEQFF.

This rearrangement joins TRBV6-1 to TRBJ2-7; D is undetermined. The germline V and J ends were trimmed by 10 bases and 7 bases, with 20 bases remaining between them. The length of the CDR3 is 13 residues. CDR1 MNHNS and CDR2 SASEGT come from the germline V gene. The CDR3 DNA is TGTGCCACATCCTTCAGGCGAAATCTAGAGCAGTACTTC. This translates into CATSFRRNLEQYF.

V usage is TRBV6-1 and J usage is TRBJ2-3; 12 bases align to TRBD1. The CDR3 extends over 15 amino acids. Trimming removed 4 bases from V and 5 bases from J; junction bases left unmatched: 4. CDR1 is MNHNS and CDR2 is SASEGT in the germline V gene. This CDR3 reads CASSAGTGGRDTQYF. The CDR3 region has the DNA TGTGCCAGCAGTGCCGGGACAGGGGGCCGAGATACGCAGTATTTT.

In its sample, this clone is large (0.1 to 1%). The genes are TRBV19 and TRBJ1-2; 12 bases are a match to TRBD1. Germline CDR1 and CDR2: LNHDA and SQIVND (reference sequence). V shed 5 bases, J shed 8 bases, and the junction held 6 bases outside the gene matches. The CDR3 is made up of 14 amino acids. The CDR3 protein is CASSWGQGAPGYTF. For the CDR3, the DNA is TGTGCCAGTAGTTGGGGACAGGGGGCGCCGGGCTACACCTTC.

V gene TRBV4-1 combines with J gene TRBJ1-1; 9 bases agree with TRBD1. Germline lookup yields CDR1 MGHRA and CDR2 YSYEKL. The CDR3 totals 17 residues. V lost 0 bases and J lost 3; bases outside the gene matches: 8. DNA for the CDR3: TGCGCCAGCAGCCAAGAGCGAGTGGGACAGGGAGACACTGAAGCTTTCTTT. This encodes CASSQERVGQGDTEAFF.

The chain's CDR3 is CASSPGSYGYTF. The CDR3 DNA follows: TGTGCCAGCAGCCCAGGTAGCTATGGCTACACCTTC. V and J are TRBV2 and TRBJ1-2; D not resolved. V lost 6 bases and J 4 bases, leaving 9 bases between the germline ends. The CDR3 covers 12 residues. Germline CDR1 is SNHLY and CDR2 is FYNNEI.

This rearrangement joins TRBV15 to TRBJ2-1; TRBD2 agrees at 9 bases. J lost 4 bases, V lost 0 bases, and 4 bases had no gene match. The CDR3 has 16 amino acids. Germline V CDR1 and CDR2: LNHNV, YYDKDF (reference sequence). CDR3 sequence reads: CATSRDAGGGYNEQFF. CDR3 nucleotides: TGTGCCACCAGCAGAGACGCGGGAGGGGGATACAATGAGCAGTTCTTC.

This chain connects TRBV4-1 to TRBJ2-7; weak D call: TRBD2 (6 bases). The CDR3 runs to 14 residues. CDR1 is MGHRA and CDR2 is YSYEKL in the germline V gene. V lost 3 bases to trimming and J lost 5 bases, with 14 bases between them. The CDR3 sequence is CASSHPTRSHEQYF. The CDR3 DNA sequence: TGCGCCAGCAGCCATCCGACTAGAAGCCACGAGCAGTACTTC.